This T cell receptor beta chain was sequenced for a study of blood T cell repertoires in COVID-19. Original data processing: Quantification of nucleated cells was approximated via reference gene primer amplification. Clones were read by immunoSEQ multiplex PCR, and TCRdb kept only the in-frame ones, dropping some. Clonal size and the V and J genes are those of that table, whereas D and trimming came from the DNA. The table includes about 47,000 clones, about four fifths detected once. The CDR3 totals 15 residues. Per germline, CDR1 SGHNT and CDR2 YENEEA. J gave up 1 base and V 1 base, and 3 bases lay outside the gene matches.

The genes are TRBV11-3 and TRBJ2-5; 7 bases are shared with TRBD1. The sequence was collected from a man in his forties or fifties with acute or convalescent COVID-19. The sample comprised peripheral blood. In DNA form, the CDR3 reads TGTGCCAGCAGCTTAGGACAGGGCCTCCAAGAGACCCAGTACTTC. Translation gives CASSLGQGLQETQYF.